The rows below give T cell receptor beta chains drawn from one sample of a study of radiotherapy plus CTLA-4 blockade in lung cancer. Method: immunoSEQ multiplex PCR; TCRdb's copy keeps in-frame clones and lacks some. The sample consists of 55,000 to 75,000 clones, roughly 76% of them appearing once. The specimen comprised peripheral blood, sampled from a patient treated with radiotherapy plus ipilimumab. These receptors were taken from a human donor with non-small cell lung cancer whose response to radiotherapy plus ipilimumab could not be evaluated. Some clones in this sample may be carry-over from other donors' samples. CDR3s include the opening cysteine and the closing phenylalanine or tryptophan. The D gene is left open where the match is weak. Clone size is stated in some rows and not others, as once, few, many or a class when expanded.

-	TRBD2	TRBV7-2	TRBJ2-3	CASSLLAGAINF	TGTGCCAGCAGCCTCCTAGCGGGGGCCATAAATTTT
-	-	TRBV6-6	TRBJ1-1	CASSYMFEGEAFF	TGTGCCAGCAGTTACATGTTTGAGGGTGAAGCTTTCTTT
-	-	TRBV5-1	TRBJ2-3	CASSLVGARTDTQYF	TGCGCCAGCAGCTTGGTGGGGGCCCGCACAGATACGCAGTATTTT
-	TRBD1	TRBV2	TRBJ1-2	CASSPGQGASGYGYTF	TGTGCCAGCAGCCCGGGACAGGGGGCCTCAGGCTATGGCTACACCTTC
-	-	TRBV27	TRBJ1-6	CASSFESDSPLHF	TGTGCCAGCAGTTTCGAGTCCGATTCACCCCTCCACTTT
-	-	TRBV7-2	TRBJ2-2	CASSSGTGVLTGELFF	TGTGCCAGCAGCTCTGGGACGGGGGTCCTCACCGGGGAGCTGTTTTTT
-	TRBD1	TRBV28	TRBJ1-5	CASSFLKVWDRGLYSNQPQHF	TGTGCCAGCAGTTTTCTGAAGGTCTGGGACAGGGGACTATATAGCAATCAGCCCCAGCATTTT
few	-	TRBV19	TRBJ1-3	CASQNQRFSGNTIYF	TGTGCCAGCCAGAACCAGCGCTTCTCTGGAAACACCATATATTTT
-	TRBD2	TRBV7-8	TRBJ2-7	CASSLRLASEQYF	TGTGCCAGCAGTTTAAGACTAGCTAGCGAGCAGTACTTC
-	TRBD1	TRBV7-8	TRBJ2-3	CASSLDRKGTQYF	TGTGCCAGCAGCTTGGACAGGAAGGGTACGCAGTATTTT
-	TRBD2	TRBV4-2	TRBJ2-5	CASSQALTSRQETQYF	TGTGCCAGCAGCCAAGCCTTGACTAGCCGCCAAGAGACCCAGTACTTC
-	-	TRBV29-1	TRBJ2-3	CSVDEIVGTDTQYF	TGCAGCGTTGACGAGATTGTTGGCACAGATACGCAGTATTTT
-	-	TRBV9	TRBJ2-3	CASSVGPGSTDTQYF	TGTGCCAGCAGCGTCGGGCCAGGGAGCACAGATACGCAGTATTTT
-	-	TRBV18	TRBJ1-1	CASSSLGHKNTEAFF	TGTGCCAGCTCATCTCTGGGACATAAGAACACTGAAGCTTTCTTT
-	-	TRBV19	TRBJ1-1	CASSLVQGRDTEAFF	TGTGCCAGTAGTCTTGTTCAGGGTAGGGACACTGAAGCTTTCTTT
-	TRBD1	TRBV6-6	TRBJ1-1	CASTLLGGQGAAFF	TGTGCCAGCACCCTCCTCGGGGGACAGGGGGCAGCTTTCTTT
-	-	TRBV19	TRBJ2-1	CASSIGGRSYNEQFF	TGTGCCAGTAGTATAGGCGGGCGCTCCTACAATGAGCAGTTCTTC
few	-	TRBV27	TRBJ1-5	CASSSIPGGNQPQHF	TGTGCCAGCAGTTCCATTCCCGGGGGGAATCAGCCCCAGCATTTT
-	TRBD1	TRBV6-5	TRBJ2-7	CASSTGDRAFYEQYF	TGTGCCAGCAGTACAGGGGACAGGGCGTTCTACGAGCAGTACTTC
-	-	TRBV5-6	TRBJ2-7	CASSLGGPFYEQYF	TGTGCCAGCAGCTTGGGGGGGCCTTTTTACGAGCAGTACTTC
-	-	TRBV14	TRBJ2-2	CASSQDSPGTGELFF	TGTGCCAGCAGCCAGGACTCACCAGGCACCGGGGAGCTGTTTTTT
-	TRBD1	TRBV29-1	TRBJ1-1	CSVDQGQGRGSTEAFF	TGCAGCGTTGACCAAGGACAGGGGAGGGGAAGCACTGAAGCTTTCTTT
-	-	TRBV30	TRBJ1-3	CAWRVHRNTIYF	TGTGCCTGGAGGGTTCACAGAAACACCATATATTTT
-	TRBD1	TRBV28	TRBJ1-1	CASSFTGQGSGEAFF	TGTGCCAGCAGTTTCACCGGACAGGGTAGTGGTGAAGCTTTCTTT
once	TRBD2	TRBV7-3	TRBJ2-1	CASSLGTSGDNEQFF	TGTGCCAGCAGCTTGGGGACTAGCGGGGACAATGAGCAGTTCTTC
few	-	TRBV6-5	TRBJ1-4	CASSSHSEAQLFF	TGTGCCAGCAGTTCCCATTCGGAGGCTCAACTGTTTTTT
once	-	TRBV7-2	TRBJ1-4	CASSPQDGWAEKLFF	TGTGCCAGCAGCCCACAGGACGGGTGGGCCGAAAAACTGTTTTTT
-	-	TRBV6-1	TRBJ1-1	CASSLDGGDTEAFF	TGTGCCAGCAGCTTGGACGGGGGTGACACTGAAGCTTTCTTT
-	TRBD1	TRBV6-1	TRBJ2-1	CASSLSGTVHNEQFF	TGTGCCAGCAGTCTCTCCGGGACAGTACACAATGAGCAGTTCTTC
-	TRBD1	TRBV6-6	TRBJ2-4	CASSYGGQVKNIQYF	TGTGCCAGCAGTTACGGGGGACAGGTCAAAAACATTCAGTACTTC
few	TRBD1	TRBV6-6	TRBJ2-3	CASSPDRASTDTQYF	TGTGCCAGCAGCCCCGACAGGGCTAGCACAGATACGCAGTATTTT
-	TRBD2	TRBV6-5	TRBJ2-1	CASSPGGASGFF	TGTGCCAGCAGTCCCGGGGGGGCGTCCGGGTTCTTC
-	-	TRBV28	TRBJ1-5	CASSPRRTREAGQPQHF	TGTGCCAGCAGTCCTAGACGGACCAGGGAGGCGGGACAGCCCCAGCATTTT
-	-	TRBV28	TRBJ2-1	CASSSGAYNEQFF	TGTGCCAGCAGTTCCGGAGCATACAATGAGCAGTTCTTC
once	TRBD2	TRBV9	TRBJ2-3	CASSPWDYTDTQYF	TGTGCCAGCAGCCCGTGGGACTACACAGATACGCAGTATTTT
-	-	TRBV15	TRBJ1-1	CATSRDLANTEAFF	TGTGCCACCAGCAGAGATCTGGCGAACACTGAAGCTTTCTTT
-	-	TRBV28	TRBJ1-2	CASSLFRQYGYTF	TGTGCCAGCAGTTTATTCCGACAGTATGGCTACACCTTC
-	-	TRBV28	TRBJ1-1	CASSLPAANTEAFF	TGTGCCAGCAGTTTGCCGGCGGCGAACACTGAAGCTTTCTTT
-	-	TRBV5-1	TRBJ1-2	CASSLRSVTDPYGYTF	TGCGCCAGCAGCTTGAGGTCGGTGACAGATCCCTATGGCTACACCTTC
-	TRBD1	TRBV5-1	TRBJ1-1	CASSSRTGNIIGEAFF	TGCGCCAGCAGCTCCCGGACAGGGAATATCATAGGTGAAGCTTTCTTT
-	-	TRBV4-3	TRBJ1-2	CASSQGQANYGYTF	TGCGCCAGCAGCCAAGGACAGGCTAACTATGGCTACACCTTC
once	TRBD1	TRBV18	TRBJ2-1	CASSPPVGQGDDEQFF	TGTGCCAGCTCACCACCCGTCGGACAGGGGGATGATGAGCAGTTCTTC
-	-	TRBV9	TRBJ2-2	CASSPGSTTGELFF	TGTGCCAGCAGCCCCGGGTCTACCACCGGGGAGCTGTTTTTT
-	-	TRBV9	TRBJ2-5	CASSTSQETQYF	TGTGCCAGCAGTACTAGCCAAGAGACCCAGTACTTC